This TCR beta chain was captured in a study of OX40 agonist ivuxolimab in advanced cancers. The overall study: There were three patients with partial responses, one having hepatocellular carcinoma and two cutaneous melanoma. Study findings and constraints: CD8+ T cells showed, on average, more clonal expansion than CD4+ cells.

Measured with immunoSEQ multiplex PCR; TCRdb has only the in-frame clones, and not every one. There are more than 85,000 clones in the sample; around 88% occur only once, and roughly 0.5% lies in the top ten. In the case of this clone: Antigen specificity is unknown.

Excluded were patients having autoimmune disease history or systemic immunosuppression. Drawing of blood for sampling happened at baseline, at cycle 4 day 1, and at cycle 7 day 1. The ends lost 5 bases at V and 4 bases at J; junction bases unmatched: 11. The CDR3 runs to 17 residues. Germline CDR1 and CDR2: SGHVS and FNYEAQ. This TCR was sampled from an adult with an advanced solid tumor such as melanoma, head and neck, liver or kidney cancer. The input for sequencing was CD4+ or CD8+ T cells sorted from blood, taken in a trial of the OX40 agonist ivuxolimab. The chain carries TRBV7-6 and TRBJ2-1, with 10 bases fitting TRBD1. The CDR3 region is CASSPWGGTGAYNEQFF. The CDR3 nucleotides read TGTGCCAGCAGCCCCTGGGGCGGGACAGGGGCATACAATGAGCAGTTCTTC.